This T cell receptor (beta chain) was obtained from a study of control samples from healthy donors and cancer patients. Germline values: CDR1 MNHNY, CDR2 SVGAGI (reference sequence). The ends were cut back, 5 bases at V and 2 bases at J, with 12 bases in the middle. The CDR3 runs to 15 residues. The table came from immunoSEQ multiplex PCR; TCRdb's copy has only in-frame clones and leaves some out. The sample lists 100,000 to 150,000 clones, 80% to 95% occurring once. This clonotype was obtained from a man in his forties in good health. The chain has TRBV6-6 and TRBJ2-2, with D possibly TRBD1 on 6 matching bases. The material sequenced was blood. The CDR3 sequence is CASSPPGTNTGELFF. The DNA of the CDR3 is TGTGCCAGCAGTCCGCCCGGGACAAACACCGGGGAGCTGTTTTTT.